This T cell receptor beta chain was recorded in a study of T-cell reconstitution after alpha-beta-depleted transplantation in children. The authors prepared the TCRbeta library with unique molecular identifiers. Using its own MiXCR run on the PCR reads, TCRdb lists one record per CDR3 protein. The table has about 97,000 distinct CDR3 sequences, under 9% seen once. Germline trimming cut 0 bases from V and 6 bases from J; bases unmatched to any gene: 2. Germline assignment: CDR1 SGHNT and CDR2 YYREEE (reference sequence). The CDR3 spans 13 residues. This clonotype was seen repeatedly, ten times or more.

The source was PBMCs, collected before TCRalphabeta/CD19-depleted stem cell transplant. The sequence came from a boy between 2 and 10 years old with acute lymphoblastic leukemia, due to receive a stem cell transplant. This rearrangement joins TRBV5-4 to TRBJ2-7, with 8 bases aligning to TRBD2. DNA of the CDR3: TGTGCCAGCAGCTTGGATCGGGGGGGCGAGCAGTACTTC. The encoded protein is CASSLDRGGEQYF.